One and the same sample provided the 13 T cell receptor beta chains below, sequenced in a study of blood T cells in healthy people across ages (dated by TCRdb to the mid-2010s). The library was produced with 5' RACE. The instrument was an Illumina HiSeq 2500. A second PCR of about 6 to 12 cycles was performed with a sample-barcoded 5' primer and a J-beta primer mix. TCRdb applied fastp at Q25 and MiXCR to the public reads, then kept only in-frame beta chains. A single entry per CDR3 protein holds the most common genes and DNA from its merged rows. Present in this sample are around 1.5 million distinct CDR3 sequences, roughly 32% of which were seen just once. Approximately 10% of the sample comes from the top ten. Sequencing used blood. The receptors shown here come from a woman aged 25 to 45 in good health.

This sequence joins TRBV20-1 and TRBJ2-3, with 7 bases identical to TRBD2. CDR3 size: 14 residues. V lost 5 bases, J lost 0 bases, and 5 bases stayed unmatched. The V gene's germline CDR1 is DFQATT and CDR2 SNEGSKA (reference sequence). This CDR3 reads CSADGGTSTDTQYF. The CDR3 DNA reads as TGCAGTGCTGACGGGGGGACGAGCACAGATACGCAGTATTTT.

The gene calls are TRBV12-3 or TRBV12-4 and TRBJ1-1; D not resolved. This CDR3 contains 14 residues. V dropped 3 bases and J dropped 4 bases, with 12 bases sitting between them. CDR3 loop: CASSFFPDSTEAFF. The CDR3 nucleotides are TGTGCCAGCAGTTTTTTTCCGGATAGCACTGAAGCTTTCTTT.

This clonotype was found a few times. The chain uses TRBV5-1 and TRBJ2-7; 8 positions agree with TRBD2. With V trimmed by 0 bases and J by 5 bases, 13 bases remained unmatched. The CDR3 covers 17 residues. The germline gives CDR1 SGHRS, CDR2 YFSETQ. The CDR3 loop reads CASSLGAGGRSPNEQYF. DNA of the CDR3: TGCGCCAGCAGCTTGGGGGCGGGAGGACGGTCGCCGAACGAGCAGTACTTC.

J is TRBJ2-3 and V is TRBV6-5; tentatively, D is TRBD2 (7 bases). The germline V gene has CDR1 MNHEY and CDR2 SVGAGI. The CDR3 length is 12 residues. V lost 7 bases to trimming and J lost 10 bases, with 15 bases between them. The CDR3 loop reads CASTSGGSAQYF. Here the CDR3 DNA reads TGTGCCAGCACCTCGGGGGGCTCGGCGCAGTATTTT.

In this sample, this clonotype turned up once. The genes are TRBV9 and TRBJ2-7; D remains unclear. The germline CDR1 and CDR2 sequences are SGDLS and YYNGEE. Trimming pared 0 bases from V and 0 bases from J, leaving 10 bases between. The CDR3 contains 15 residues. CDR3 nucleotides: TGTGCCAGCAGCGTAGATGCGTCCGACTCCTACGAGCAGTACTTC. It codes for CASSVDASDSYEQYF.

The sample holds a few counts of this clonotype. This sequence joins TRBV7-9 and TRBJ2-5; perhaps TRBD2 as D (5 bases). This CDR3 region has 14 residues. Germline V gene lookup returns CDR1 SEHNR and CDR2 FQNEAQ (reference sequence). The V end was cut by 5 bases, the J end by 5 bases, with 15 bases between. CDR3 sequence: CASSDGERGETQYF. CDR3 in DNA: TGTGCCAGCAGCGACGGCGAGCGAGGGGAGACCCAGTACTTC.

The chain recombines TRBV4-2 with TRBJ2-5; maybe TRBD1 (6 bases). Per the germline V gene, CDR1 is LGHNA and CDR2 is YNFKEQ. Trimming shortened V by 4 bases and J by 0 bases, and 12 bases separated the two germline ends. The CDR3 loop spans 15 amino acids. This CDR3 reads CASSRTATYQETQYF. The CDR3 region has the DNA TGTGCCAGCAGCCGGACAGCAACCTACCAAGAGACCCAGTACTTC.

The chain is built from TRBV20-1 and TRBJ1-5; D is undetermined. The V gene lost 0 bases and the J gene lost 5 bases, with 11 bases spanning the gap. Germline CDR1 is DFQATT and CDR2 is SNEGSKA (reference sequence). CDR3 length: 14 amino acids. CDR3 coding DNA: TGCAGTGCTAGAGATTCGGGGTACGATCAGCCCCAGCATTTT. Protein product: CSARDSGYDQPQHF.

This clonotype was seen more than once but under ten times. The chain joins TRBV12-3 or TRBV12-4 to TRBJ2-1, with 10 bases aligning to TRBD2. The length of the CDR3 is 14 residues. With 6 bases clipped from V and 9 bases from J, the junction kept 8 bases outside the gene matches. The CDR3 loop reads CASRSTSGDVEQFF. The DNA of the CDR3 is TGTGCCAGCAGGTCCACTAGCGGGGACGTTGAGCAGTTCTTC.

The rearrangement uses TRBV7-8 and TRBJ2-1; no clear D gene. V was shortened by 0 bases and J by 8 bases, with 8 bases between the two germline ends. The CDR3 contains 13 residues. From germline, CDR1 is SGHVS and CDR2 FQNEAQ. DNA of the CDR3: TGTGCCAGCAGCTTAGCGCGACATGATGAGCAGTTCTTC. This codes for CASSLARHDEQFF.

Note on this clonotype: Germline and junction disagree at one end, which may indicate a read error. The chain joins TRBV27 to TRBJ2-7; D gene uncertain. This CDR3 is 11 amino acids long. Germline CDR1 MNHEY, CDR2 SMNVEV (reference sequence). CDR3 bases: TGTGTCAGCAGTTTCGGAACCGAGCAGTACTTC. This sequence encodes CVSSFGTEQYF.

The count of this clonotype is one. This chain joins TRBV3-1 and TRBJ1-2; D call uncertain. Trimming removed 1 base at V and 4 bases at J, with 13 bases between. This CDR3 has 15 residues. Germline V CDR1 and CDR2: LGHDT, YNNKEL (reference sequence). The CDR3 protein is CASSQGLQHFYGYTF. The CDR3 nucleotides are TGTGCCAGCAGCCAAGGCTTACAGCATTTCTATGGCTACACCTTC.

The chain carries TRBV11-2 and TRBJ2-5; no clear D gene. Trimming stripped 4 bases from V and 0 bases from J, with 18 bases between. Germline V gives CDR1 SGHAT, CDR2 FQNNGV. There are 17 residues in the CDR3. The CDR3 bases are TGTGCCAGCAGCTCCCCGATCCGATGGCCCGACCAAGAGACCCAGTACTTC. Translated, it gives CASSSPIRWPDQETQYF.